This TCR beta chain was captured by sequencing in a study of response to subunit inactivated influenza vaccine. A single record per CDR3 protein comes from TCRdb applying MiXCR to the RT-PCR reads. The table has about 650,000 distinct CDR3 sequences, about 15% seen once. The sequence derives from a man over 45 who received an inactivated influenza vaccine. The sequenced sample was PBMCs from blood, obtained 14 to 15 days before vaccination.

The CDR3 bases are TGTGCCAGCAGTTCCCCCCCGGGGGACGCTCAGCCCCAGCATTTT. It codes for CASSSPPGDAQPQHF. This chain links TRBV6-2 or TRBV6-3 with TRBJ1-5; D is possibly TRBD1 (5 bases). The CDR3 loop spans 15 amino acids. V was trimmed by 4 bases and J by 6 bases, leaving 16 bases between them. Germline values: CDR1 MNHEY, CDR2 SVGEGT.